This TCR beta chain is from a study of T-cell memory formation after mild COVID-19. About the research overall: Clusters were largely donor specific.

Findings and limits, study-wide: CD4+ contracting clones lay mainly in CM and EM, CD8+ ones in EMRA. Whether second-wave clones peaking at day 37 were SARS-CoV-2 specific went unconfirmed.

This clonotype was recorded a few times. Antigen specificity is unknown. CDR1 is SGHTA and CDR2 is FQGNSA in the germline V gene. V lost 5 bases, J lost 5 bases, and 12 bases lay in between. The CDR3 runs to 13 residues. A single record per CDR3 protein comes from TCRdb applying MiXCR to the 5' RACE reads. This sample carries a few hundred thousand distinct CDR3 sequences, 8% to 9% of them seen once, and the ten largest clones take 22%. This chain uses TRBV7-2 with TRBJ1-1; D perhaps matches TRBD1 (5 bases). Sequencing used PBMCs or a T cell subset sorted from them (not recorded which). This TCR was recovered from a man between 18 and 29 years old who had mild COVID-19 (a few samples of this study predate the infection). Cell type and time point are not known. In nucleotides, the CDR3 is TGTGCCAGCAGCGCTGATAGACAGACTGAAGCTTTCTTT. Protein sequence: CASSADRQTEAFF.